This T cell receptor beta chain was documented in a study of blood T cells in healthy people across ages. The V gene's germline CDR1 is GTSNPN and CDR2 SVGIG (reference sequence). The CDR3 loop spans 13 amino acids. Trimming removed 7 bases at V and 3 bases at J, with 15 bases between. Then a second PCR, running roughly 7 to 11 cycles, was carried out with a sample-barcoded 5' primer and a J-beta primer mix. TCRdb recomputed calls from the 5' RACE reads with MiXCR, one row per CDR3 protein. The sample has approximately 880,000 distinct CDR3 sequences, approximately 49% seen once. The sequencing input was blood. V and J are TRBV30 and TRBJ1-1, with a tentative D call TRBD1 (6 bases). The clonotype was recovered from a young man in good health. The CDR3 region has the DNA TGTGCCTACAAACGGGGGGCGTACACTGAAGCTTTCTTT. Translating it yields CAYKRGAYTEAFF.